This entry describes one TCR beta chain. Its ends do not fully match the called genes, so a read error is possible. The authors sequenced patients whose flow cytometry had shown CD8+CD57+ cell expansion. This entry is derived from a study of CD8+CD57+ T cells in acquired aplastic anemia. CDR3 length: 18 residues. For CDR3 and TCR beta VDJ profiling, genomic DNA was the template used. TCRdb redid the calling of the reads with MiXCR, one entry per CDR3 protein. The data show 110,000 or so distinct CDR3 sequences, with 55% to 60% seen just once and 25% to 30% held by the top ten. Sequenced input: sorted CD4+, CD8+, or CD8+CD57+ T cells (not recorded which) from PBMCs. This chain connects TRBV12-3 or TRBV12-4 to TRBJ2-3; 11 nucleotides agree with TRBD2. The sequence came from a human donor with aplastic anemia. In DNA, the CDR3 is TGTGCCAGCAACACACTAGCGGGAGCTACTATTAGCATAGATACGCAGTATTTT. Residues: CASNTLAGATISIDTQYF.